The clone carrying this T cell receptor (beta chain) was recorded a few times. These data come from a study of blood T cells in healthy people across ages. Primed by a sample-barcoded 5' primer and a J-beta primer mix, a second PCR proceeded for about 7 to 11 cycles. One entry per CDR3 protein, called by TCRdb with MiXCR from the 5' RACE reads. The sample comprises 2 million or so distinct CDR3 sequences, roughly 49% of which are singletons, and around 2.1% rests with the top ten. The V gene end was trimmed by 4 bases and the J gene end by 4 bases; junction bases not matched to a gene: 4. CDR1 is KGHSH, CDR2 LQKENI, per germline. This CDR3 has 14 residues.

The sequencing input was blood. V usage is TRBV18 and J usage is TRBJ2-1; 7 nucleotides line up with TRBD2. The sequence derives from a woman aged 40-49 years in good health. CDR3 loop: CASSRRGGYNEQFF. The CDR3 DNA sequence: TGTGCCAGCTCACGGCGCGGGGGTTACAATGAGCAGTTCTTC.